This is a list of T cell receptor beta chains from one sample in a study of blood T cell repertoires in COVID-19. Assay used: immunoSEQ multiplex PCR; TCRdb lists only in-frame clones, some missing. The sample lists roughly 150,000 clones, around 75% occurring once. Input material: peripheral blood. These receptors were collected from a woman over 75 with acute or convalescent COVID-19. The CDR3 runs from the conserved cysteine through the conserved F or W. Each record gives: D gene, V gene, J gene, clone size, CDR3 DNA, CDR3 protein. A D gene is named only where the DNA matches it firmly. Clone size appears in some rows only: once, few, many, or a class for an expanded clone.

>NA|TRBV5-1|TRBJ1-5|NA
TGCGCCAGCAGCCCTAGCGGGAGCAATCAGCCCCAGCATTTT
CASSPSGSNQPQHF
>NA|TRBV27|TRBJ2-1|NA
TGTGCCAGCAGCACTAGCTACAATGAGCAGTTCTTC
CASSTSYNEQFF
>NA|TRBV2|TRBJ2-4|NA
TGTGCCAGCGGTCCCCTTGAGGCCATTCAGTACTTC
CASGPLEAIQYF
>TRBD1|TRBV7-6|TRBJ2-1|once
TGTGCCAGCAGCTCCATCTACCGGGACAGGGGGAATGAGCAGTTCTTC
CASSSIYRDRGNEQFF
>TRBD1|TRBV4-1|TRBJ1-2|NA
TGCGCCAGCAGCCAATACAAGGACAGGCCTAACTATGGCTACACCTTC
CASSQYKDRPNYGYTF
>TRBD1|TRBV9|TRBJ1-1|few
TGTGCCAGCAGCGTAGAGGGGGCAGAGAACACTGAAGCTTTCTTT
CASSVEGAENTEAFF
>NA|TRBV29-1|TRBJ1-2|NA
TGCAGCGCCGAACAGGAATATGGCTACACCTTC
CSAEQEYGYTF
>NA|TRBV5-5|TRBJ1-3|NA
TGTGCCAGCAGCTTGTGGGCAGGGCCTGGAAACACCATATATTTT
CASSLWAGPGNTIYF
>TRBD1|TRBV6-6|TRBJ2-7|NA
TGTGCCAGCACACCAGGACAGGGAGAAAACTACGAGCAGTACTTC
CASTPGQGENYEQYF
>TRBD1|TRBV7-8|TRBJ1-2|NA
TGTGCCAGCAGCTTAGGCGGGGGACAGGGAAACTATGGCTACACCTTC
CASSLGGGQGNYGYTF
>TRBD1|TRBV5-1|TRBJ2-3|NA
TGCGCCAGCAGCTTGGGACAGGGCTCAGATACGCAGTATTTT
CASSLGQGSDTQYF
>NA|TRBV12-5|TRBJ2-2|NA
TGTGCTAGTGGTTCCCCGGCGCTAGCAGTCACCGGGGAGCTGTTTTTT
CASGSPALAVTGELFF
>TRBD2|TRBV5-4|TRBJ2-4|NA
TGTGCCAGCAGAGAGTCTAGCGGGGGGGCCAAAAACATTCAGTACTTC
CASRESSGGAKNIQYF
>TRBD1|TRBV5-6|TRBJ2-5|few
TGTGCCAGCAGCCACGGACAGGGGGCGACGGAGACCCAGTACTTC
CASSHGQGATETQYF
>TRBD2|TRBV5-1|TRBJ2-7|NA
TGCGCCAGCAGCTTCTCTAGCGGGAGGCCTTTCTACGAGCAGTACTTC
CASSFSSGRPFYEQYF
>NA|TRBV6-5|TRBJ1-6|NA
TGTGCCAGCAGTTATATGGGGCAGACGAATAATTCACCCCTCCACTTT
CASSYMGQTNNSPLHF
>NA|TRBV5-1|TRBJ1-4|NA
TGCGCCAGCAGCTTGGGGCAGGAGGGGGAAAAACTGTTTTTT
CASSLGQEGEKLFF
>TRBD1|TRBV25-1|TRBJ1-2|NA
TGTGCCAGCAGTGAACCGAACAACAGGGGGTACTATGGCTACACCTTC
CASSEPNNRGYYGYTF
>TRBD1|TRBV5-1|TRBJ1-5|NA
TGCGCCAGCAGCCCAGGGGGACAAACCAATCAGCCCCAGCATTTT
CASSPGGQTNQPQHF
>NA|TRBV7-9|TRBJ1-2|once
TGTGCCAGCGGCACCCATGGCTACACCTTC
CASGTHGYTF
>TRBD2|TRBV4-2|TRBJ2-3|NA
TGTGCCAGCAGCCAAGGGCGGGGGGGAACAACAGATACGCAGTATTTT
CASSQGRGGTTDTQYF
>NA|TRBV2|TRBJ1-4|NA
TGTGCCAGCAGAACCGCGGAAAAACTGTTTTTT
CASRTAEKLFF
>NA|TRBV27|TRBJ2-5|NA
TGTGCCAGCAGTTTATCTTGGGCGGGGCAAGAGACCCAGTACTTC
CASSLSWAGQETQYF
>TRBD1|TRBV9|TRBJ1-2|once
TGTGCCAGCAGCGTAGACAGGGGGAGCGGGAACTATGGCTACACCTTC
CASSVDRGSGNYGYTF
>TRBD1|TRBV2|TRBJ1-1|once
TGTGCCAGCTCTCAAAGGGGGCGCATGAACACTGAAGCTTTCTTT
CASSQRGRMNTEAFF
>TRBD1|TRBV6-4|TRBJ2-2|once
TGTGCCAGCAGTGACACCGACAGGGCGAACACCGGGGAGCTGTTTTTT
CASSDTDRANTGELFF
>TRBD1|TRBV7-9|TRBJ1-1|few
TGTGCCAGCAGCTTGCTACAGGGGGACACTGAAGCTTTCTTT
CASSLLQGDTEAFF
>NA|TRBV27|TRBJ1-1|NA
TGTGCCAGCAGTTTACAGGGAATTTACACTGAAGCTTTCTTT
CASSLQGIYTEAFF
>NA|TRBV9|TRBJ2-7|NA
TGTGCCAGCAGCCAGGGGCCGAGGTCCTACGAGCAGTACTTC
CASSQGPRSYEQYF
>TRBD1|TRBV11-2|TRBJ2-7|NA
TGTGCCAGCAGGTTGACAGGGGTCAACTCCTACGAGCAGTACTTC
CASRLTGVNSYEQYF